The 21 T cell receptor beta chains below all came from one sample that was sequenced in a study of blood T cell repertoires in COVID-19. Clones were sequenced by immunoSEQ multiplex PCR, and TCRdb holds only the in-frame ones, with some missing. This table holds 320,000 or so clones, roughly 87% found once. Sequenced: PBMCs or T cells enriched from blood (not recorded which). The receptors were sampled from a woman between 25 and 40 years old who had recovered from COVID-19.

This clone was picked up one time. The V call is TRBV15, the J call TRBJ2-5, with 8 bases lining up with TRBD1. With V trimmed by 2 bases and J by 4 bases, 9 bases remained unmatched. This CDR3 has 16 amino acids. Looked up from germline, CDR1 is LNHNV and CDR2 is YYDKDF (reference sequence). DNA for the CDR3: TGTGCCACCAGCAGACAAACACCAGGGGGCGGAGAGACCCAGTACTTC. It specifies CATSRQTPGGGETQYF.

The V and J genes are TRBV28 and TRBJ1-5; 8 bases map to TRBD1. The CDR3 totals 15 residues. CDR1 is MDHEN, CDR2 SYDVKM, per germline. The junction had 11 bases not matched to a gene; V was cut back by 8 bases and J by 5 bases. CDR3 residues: CASFPGQGWDQPQHF. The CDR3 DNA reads TGTGCCAGCTTCCCAGGACAGGGATGGGATCAGCCCCAGCATTTT.

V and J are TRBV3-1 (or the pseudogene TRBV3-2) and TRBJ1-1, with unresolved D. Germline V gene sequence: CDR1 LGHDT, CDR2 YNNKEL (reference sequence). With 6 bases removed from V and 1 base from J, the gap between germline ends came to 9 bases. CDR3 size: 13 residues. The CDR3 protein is CASSALANTEAFF. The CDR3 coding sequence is TGTGCCAGCAGTGCCCTGGCGAACACTGAAGCTTTCTTT.

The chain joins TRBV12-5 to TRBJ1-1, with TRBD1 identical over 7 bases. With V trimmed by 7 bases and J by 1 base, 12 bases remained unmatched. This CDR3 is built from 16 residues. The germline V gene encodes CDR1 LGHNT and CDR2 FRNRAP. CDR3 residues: CASASGDRRENTEAFF. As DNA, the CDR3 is TGTGCTAGTGCGTCTGGGGACAGAAGGGAGAACACTGAAGCTTTCTTT.

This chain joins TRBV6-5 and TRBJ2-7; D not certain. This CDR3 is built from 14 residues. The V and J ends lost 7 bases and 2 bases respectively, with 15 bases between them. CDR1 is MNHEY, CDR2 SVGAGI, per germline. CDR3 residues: CASTQEGSAYEQYF. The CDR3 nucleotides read TGTGCCAGCACCCAGGAAGGCAGTGCCTACGAGCAGTACTTC.

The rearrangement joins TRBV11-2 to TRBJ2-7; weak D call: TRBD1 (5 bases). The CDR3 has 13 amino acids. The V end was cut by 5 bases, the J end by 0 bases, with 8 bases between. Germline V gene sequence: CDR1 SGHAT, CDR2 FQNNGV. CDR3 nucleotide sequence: TGTGCCAGCAGCCACAGGATCTCCTACGAGCAGTACTTC. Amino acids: CASSHRISYEQYF.

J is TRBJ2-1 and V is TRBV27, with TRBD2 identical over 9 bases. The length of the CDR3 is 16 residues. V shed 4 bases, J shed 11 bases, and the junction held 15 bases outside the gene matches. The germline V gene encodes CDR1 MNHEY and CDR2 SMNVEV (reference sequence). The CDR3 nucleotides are TGTGCCAGCAGTTATCTACGGAGCGGGGGGCTCGTCAAGCAGTTCTTC. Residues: CASSYLRSGGLVKQFF.

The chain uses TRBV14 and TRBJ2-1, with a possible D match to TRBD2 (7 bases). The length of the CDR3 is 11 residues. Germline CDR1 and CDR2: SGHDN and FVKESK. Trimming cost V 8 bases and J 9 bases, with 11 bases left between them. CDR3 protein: CASGGGGEQFF. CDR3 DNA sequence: TGTGCCAGCGGGGGGGGCGGTGAGCAGTTCTTC.

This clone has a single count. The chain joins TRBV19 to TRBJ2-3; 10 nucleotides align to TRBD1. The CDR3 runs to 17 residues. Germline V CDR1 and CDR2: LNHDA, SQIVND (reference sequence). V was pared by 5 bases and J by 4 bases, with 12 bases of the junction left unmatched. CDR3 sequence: CASSPWDRGGSADTQYF. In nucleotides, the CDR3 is TGTGCCAGTAGTCCCTGGGACAGGGGAGGTAGCGCAGATACGCAGTATTTT. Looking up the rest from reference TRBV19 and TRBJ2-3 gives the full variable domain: DGGITQSPKYLFRKEGQNVTLSCEQNLNHDAMYWYRQDPGQGLRLIYYSQIVNDFQKGDIAEGYSVSREKKESFPLTVTSAQKNPTAFYLCASSPWDRGGSADTQYFGPGTRLTVL.

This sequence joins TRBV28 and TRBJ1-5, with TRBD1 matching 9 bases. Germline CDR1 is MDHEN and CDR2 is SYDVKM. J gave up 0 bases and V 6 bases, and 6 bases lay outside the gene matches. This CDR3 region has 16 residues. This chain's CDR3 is CASSSGQGSSNQPQHF. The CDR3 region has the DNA TGTGCCAGCAGCTCAGGACAGGGGTCTAGCAATCAGCCCCAGCATTTT. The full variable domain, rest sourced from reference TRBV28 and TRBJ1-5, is DVKVTQSSRYLVKRTGEKVFLECVQDMDHENMFWYRQDPGLGLRLIYFSYDVKMKEKGDIPEGYSVSREKKERFSLILESASTNQTSMYLCASSSGQGSSNQPQHFGDGTRLSIL.

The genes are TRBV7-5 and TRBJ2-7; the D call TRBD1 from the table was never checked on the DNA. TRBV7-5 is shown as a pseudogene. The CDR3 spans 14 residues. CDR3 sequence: CVRSFRDRALEQYF. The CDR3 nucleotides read TGTGTCAGAAGCTTCCGGGACAGGGCACTCGAGCAGTACTTC.

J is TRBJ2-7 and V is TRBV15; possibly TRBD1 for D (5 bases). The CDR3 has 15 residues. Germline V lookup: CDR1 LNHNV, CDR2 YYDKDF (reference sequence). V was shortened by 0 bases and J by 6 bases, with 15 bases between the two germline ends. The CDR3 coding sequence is TGTGCCACCAGCAGAGATTTCCGACTGGGGCTCGAGCAGTACTTC. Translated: CATSRDFRLGLEQYF.

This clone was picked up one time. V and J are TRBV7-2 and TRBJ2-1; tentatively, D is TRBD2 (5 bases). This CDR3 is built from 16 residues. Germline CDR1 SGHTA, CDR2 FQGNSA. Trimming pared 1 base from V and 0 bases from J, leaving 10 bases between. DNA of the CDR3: TGTGCCAGCAGCTTAGTATTAGCGAACTCCTACAATGAGCAGTTCTTC. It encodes CASSLVLANSYNEQFF.

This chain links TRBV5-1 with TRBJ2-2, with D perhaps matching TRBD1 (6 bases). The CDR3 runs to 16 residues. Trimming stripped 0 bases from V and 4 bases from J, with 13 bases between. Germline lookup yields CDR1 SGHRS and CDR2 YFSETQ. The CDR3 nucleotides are TGCGCCAGCAGCTTGGGACAGGCGACCACCACCGGGGAGCTGTTTTTT. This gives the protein CASSLGQATTTGELFF.

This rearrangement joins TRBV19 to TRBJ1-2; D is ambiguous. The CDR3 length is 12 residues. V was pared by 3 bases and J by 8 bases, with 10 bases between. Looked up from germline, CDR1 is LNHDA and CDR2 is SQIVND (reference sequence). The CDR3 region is CASSILDWGYTF. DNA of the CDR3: TGTGCCAGTAGTATCCTCGACTGGGGCTACACCTTC.

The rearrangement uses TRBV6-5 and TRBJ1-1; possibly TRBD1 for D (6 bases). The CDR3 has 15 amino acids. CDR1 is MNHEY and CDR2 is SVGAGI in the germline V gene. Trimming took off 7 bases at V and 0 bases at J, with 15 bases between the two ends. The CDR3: CASTPATGMNTEAFF. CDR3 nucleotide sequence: TGTGCCAGCACCCCAGCGACAGGAATGAACACTGAAGCTTTCTTT.

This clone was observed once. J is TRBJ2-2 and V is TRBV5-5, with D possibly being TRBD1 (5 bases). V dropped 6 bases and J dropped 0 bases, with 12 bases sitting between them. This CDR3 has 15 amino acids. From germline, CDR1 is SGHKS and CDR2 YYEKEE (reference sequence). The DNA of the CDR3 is TGTGCCAGCAACACCGGACATGCGAACACCGGGGAGCTGTTTTTT. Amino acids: CASNTGHANTGELFF.

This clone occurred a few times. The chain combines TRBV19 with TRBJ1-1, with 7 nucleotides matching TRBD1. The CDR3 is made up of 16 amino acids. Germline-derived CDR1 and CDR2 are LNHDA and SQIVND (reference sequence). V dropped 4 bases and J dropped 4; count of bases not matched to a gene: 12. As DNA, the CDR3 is TGTGCCAGTAGTAGAACCACAGGGGTCGGGGTCACTGAAGCTTTCTTT. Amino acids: CASSRTTGVGVTEAFF.

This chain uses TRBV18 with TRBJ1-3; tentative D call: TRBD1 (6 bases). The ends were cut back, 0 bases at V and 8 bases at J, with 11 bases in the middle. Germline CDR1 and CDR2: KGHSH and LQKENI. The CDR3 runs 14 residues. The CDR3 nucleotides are TGTGCCAGCTCACCACCGCAGGGGAGGGACACCATATATTTT. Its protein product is CASSPPQGRDTIYF. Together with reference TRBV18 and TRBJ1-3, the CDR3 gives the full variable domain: NAGVMQNPRHLVRRRGQEARLRCSPMKGHSHVYWYRQLPEEGLKFMVYLQKENIIDESGMPKERFSAEFPKEGPSILRIQQVVRGDSAAYFCASSPPQGRDTIYFGEGSWLTVV.

CDR3 amino acids: CASSLNTGAGNTGELFF. The CDR3 DNA reads as TGCGCCAGCAGCTTAAATACAGGGGCTGGAAACACCGGGGAGCTGTTTTTT. The V and J genes are TRBV5-1 and TRBJ2-2, with 7 bases fitting TRBD1. Germline V gene sequence: CDR1 SGHRS, CDR2 YFSETQ. The length of the CDR3 is 17 residues. With V trimmed by 2 bases and J by 2 bases, 9 bases remained unmatched.

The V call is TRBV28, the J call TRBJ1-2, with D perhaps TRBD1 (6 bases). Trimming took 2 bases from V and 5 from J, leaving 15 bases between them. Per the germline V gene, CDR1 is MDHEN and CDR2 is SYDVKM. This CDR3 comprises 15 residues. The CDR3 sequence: CASSLVDPGQYGYTF. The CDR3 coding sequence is TGTGCCAGCAGTTTAGTGGACCCGGGACAATATGGCTACACCTTC.